The 20 T cell receptor beta chains reported below all come from one sample, sequenced in a study of cytomegalovirus exposure and HLA in healthy donors. Primers included in the PCR were 60 Vbeta and 13 Jbeta primers. The data were produced by immunoSEQ multiplex PCR, yet TCRdb's version contains in-frame clones alone and is incomplete. The sample consists of approximately 160,000 clones, roughly 75% of them appearing once. The specimen was PBMCs. All receptors derive from a woman in her fifties or sixties in good health and CMV-seropositive.

This sequence joins TRBV19 and TRBJ1-1; D gene unclear. The CDR3 is 16 residues long. Germline V gene sequence: CDR1 LNHDA, CDR2 SQIVND (reference sequence). V was cut by 2 bases and J by 0 bases, with 13 bases left in between. In DNA, the CDR3 is TGTGCCAGTAGTATACAATCGACACTCATGAACACTGAAGCTTTCTTT. This gives the protein CASSIQSTLMNTEAFF.

The chain combines TRBV11-2 with TRBJ1-2; maybe TRBD1 (6 bases). V dropped 1 base and J dropped 9 bases, with 15 bases sitting between them. This CDR3 contains 14 residues. The germline V gene encodes CDR1 SGHAT and CDR2 FQNNGV. CDR3 residues: CASSLASGQRSYTF. The CDR3 DNA follows: TGTGCCAGCAGCTTAGCTAGCGGACAGCGGAGCTACACCTTC.

This chain uses TRBV7-3 with TRBJ1-1, with 7 bases fitting TRBD1. The germline CDR1 and CDR2 sequences are SGHTA and FQGTGA. CDR3 length equals 15 residues. Unmatched junction bases numbered 9, after V lost 5 bases and J lost 3 bases. CDR3 amino acids: CASSPRGPSDTEAFF. In DNA form, the CDR3 reads TGTGCCAGCAGCCCAAGGGGGCCGTCTGACACTGAAGCTTTCTTT.

The chain couples TRBV29-1 to TRBJ2-3; D remains ambiguous. The germline V gene encodes CDR1 SQVTM and CDR2 ANQGSEA. V was trimmed by 1 base and J by 5 bases, leaving 13 bases between them. The CDR3 consists of 14 residues. The CDR3 loop is CSVEADWVGDTQYF. The CDR3 nucleotides are TGCAGCGTTGAAGCAGACTGGGTGGGAGATACGCAGTATTTT.

This chain links TRBV28 with TRBJ1-2; D might be TRBD1 (5 bases). The CDR3 is 13 residues long. Germline V gene data show CDR1 as MDHEN and CDR2 as SYDVKM. The V end lost 6 bases, the J end lost 4 bases, and 12 bases lay between the germline ends. Here the CDR3 DNA reads TGTGCCAGCAGCTTTGGGGGGGGCTATGGCTACACCTTC. As protein: CASSFGGGYGYTF.

The chain has TRBV18 and TRBJ2-7, with 7 bases matching TRBD1. Germline CDR1 KGHSH, CDR2 LQKENI. With 5 bases clipped from V and 0 bases from J, the junction kept 10 bases outside the gene matches. This CDR3 has 16 residues. The CDR3 is CASSSGQSRGSYEQYF. The CDR3 nucleotides read TGTGCCAGCTCATCGGGACAGTCCAGGGGCTCCTACGAGCAGTACTTC.

The chain recombines TRBV19 with TRBJ1-4; TRBD1 matches at 10 bases. V dropped 5 bases and J dropped 5; count of bases not matched to a gene: 20. The CDR3 contains 20 residues. The V gene's germline CDR1 is LNHDA and CDR2 SQIVND (reference sequence). The CDR3 loop is CASSPQGQGVGYGRNEKLFF. The CDR3 DNA sequence: TGTGCCAGTAGTCCTCAAGGACAGGGGGTTGGTTACGGGAGGAATGAAAAACTGTTTTTT. The whole variable domain, remainder taken from reference TRBV19 and TRBJ1-4, is DGGITQSPKYLFRKEGQNVTLSCEQNLNHDAMYWYRQDPGQGLRLIYYSQIVNDFQKGDIAEGYSVSREKKESFPLTVTSAQKNPTAFYLCASSPQGQGVGYGRNEKLFFGSGTQLSVL.

The chain has TRBV28 and TRBJ1-5; TRBD1 matches at 10 bases. Trimming cost V 2 bases and J 1 base; bases outside gene matches: 2. Germline lookup yields CDR1 MDHEN and CDR2 SYDVKM. The CDR3 is 16 residues long. The CDR3 DNA sequence: TGTGCCAGCAGTTTAGGGACAGGGGTGAGCAATCAGCCCCAGCATTTT. Translation gives CASSLGTGVSNQPQHF.

The chain is built from TRBV5-1 and TRBJ2-2; D possibly corresponds to TRBD2 (6 bases). The length of the CDR3 is 18 residues. The germline V and J ends were trimmed by 3 bases and 5 bases, with 23 bases remaining between them. Per germline, CDR1 SGHRS and CDR2 YFSETQ. CDR3 coding DNA: TGCGCCAGCAGCTCTGCCGGGACTCTCCGAACGGGAACCGGGGAGCTGTTTTTT. Translation: CASSSAGTLRTGTGELFF.

The rearrangement links TRBV18 to TRBJ2-3; 8 bases match TRBD2. The CDR3 spans 18 residues. Trimming took 4 bases from V and 2 from J; bases not matched to a gene: 14. Germline lookup yields CDR1 KGHSH and CDR2 LQKENI. DNA for the CDR3: TGTGCCAGCTCACTTCACAGCTCCGGGAGGGAGTTCACAGATACGCAGTATTTT. It is translated as CASSLHSSGREFTDTQYF. The variable domain in full, completed from reference TRBV18 and TRBJ2-3, reads NAGVMQNPRHLVRRRGQEARLRCSPMKGHSHVYWYRQLPEEGLKFMVYLQKENIIDESGMPKERFSAEFPKEGPSILRIQQVVRGDSAAYFCASSLHSSGREFTDTQYFGPGTRLTVL.

The V and J genes are TRBV7-9 and TRBJ1-5; D is uncertain. Germline CDR1 reads SEHNR; CDR2 reads FQNEAQ (reference sequence). The CDR3 is 16 residues long. Deletions cut 4 bases from V and 5 bases from J, with 18 bases between. DNA of the CDR3: TGTGCCAGCAGCTCCACGGCTTACGGGTGGGATCAGCCCCAGCATTTT. Its translation is CASSSTAYGWDQPQHF.

The chain has TRBV11-3 and TRBJ2-7, with D unclear. With 2 bases removed from V and 3 bases from J, the gap between germline ends came to 8 bases. The CDR3 loop spans 13 amino acids. Germline CDR1 and CDR2: SGHNT and YENEEA. For the CDR3, the DNA is TGTGCCAGCAGCTTAATGGCCGACTACGAGCAGTACTTC. The encoded protein is CASSLMADYEQYF.

The CDR3 is CASSPGTSGIRRETQYF. CDR3 bases: TGTGCCAGCAGCCCGGGGACTAGCGGGATCCGTCGGGAGACCCAGTACTTC. J is TRBJ2-5 and V is TRBV11-3; 13 bases fit TRBD2. Trimming took 5 bases from V and 5 from J; bases not matched to a gene: 11. The CDR3 is made up of 17 amino acids. CDR1 is SGHNT, CDR2 YENEEA, per germline.

V gene TRBV15 combines with J gene TRBJ2-1; possible D gene TRBD1, 5 bases. V shed 1 base and J shed 5 bases, with 15 bases lying between them. The CDR3 is 16 residues long. Germline V gene lookup returns CDR1 LNHNV and CDR2 YYDKDF (reference sequence). The CDR3 reads CATSRGVQGAHNEQFF. CDR3 sequence (DNA): TGTGCCACCAGCAGAGGTGTCCAGGGCGCCCACAATGAGCAGTTCTTC.

This clone was seen just once. The chain recombines TRBV28 with TRBJ1-2; tentatively, D is TRBD1 (5 bases). The CDR3 is made up of 14 amino acids. Germline CDR1 MDHEN, CDR2 SYDVKM. Trimming stripped 6 bases from V and 7 bases from J, with 18 bases between. The CDR3 DNA reads TGTGCCAGCAGCGTGGGGCAGGGAGCGGGTGGCTACACCTTC. As protein: CASSVGQGAGGYTF.

V is TRBV2 and J is TRBJ2-3; D uncertain. The length of the CDR3 is 14 residues. Germline V CDR1 and CDR2: SNHLY, FYNNEI. The V and J ends lost 6 bases and 0 bases respectively, with 10 bases between them. CDR3 coding DNA: TGTGCCAGCAGCGCGTCTTCTAGCACAGATACGCAGTATTTT. Protein product: CASSASSSTDTQYF.

The genes are TRBV6-4 and TRBJ2-7; 10 nucleotides match TRBD1. V shed 3 bases and J 5 bases; nucleotides not matched to a gene: 1. Germline V lookup: CDR1 MRHNA, CDR2 SNTAGT. The CDR3 is 13 residues long. CDR3 in amino acids: CASSDGTGDEQYF. Here the CDR3 DNA reads TGTGCCAGCAGTGATGGGACAGGGGACGAGCAGTACTTC.

The chain joins TRBV5-5 to TRBJ1-3; 8 bases line up with TRBD1. J lost 3 bases, V lost 3 bases, and 8 bases had no gene match. CDR1 SGHKS and CDR2 YYEKEE come from the germline V gene (reference sequence). CDR3 length: 16 residues. The CDR3 region has the DNA TGTGCCAGCAGCTCCCCCGACAGGGGCTATGGAAACACCATATATTTT. Translating gives CASSSPDRGYGNTIYF.

CDR3 in amino acids: CASSPSGTLSGNTIYF. The CDR3, as DNA: TGCGCCAGCAGCCCCTCCGGGACACTATCTGGAAACACCATATATTTT. The chain carries TRBV4-1 and TRBJ1-3, with a possible D match to TRBD1 (6 bases). The V gene lost 4 bases and the J gene lost 1 base, with 14 bases spanning the gap. This CDR3 region has 16 residues. The V gene's germline CDR1 is MGHRA and CDR2 YSYEKL.

This clone was counted only a few times. The J gene is TRBJ2-1, the V gene TRBV5-1; 13 nucleotides line up with TRBD2. The CDR3 contains 19 residues. Germline V gives CDR1 SGHRS, CDR2 YFSETQ. V gave up 3 bases and J gave up 5 bases; unmatched junction bases: 14. CDR3 coding DNA: TGCGCCAGCAGCTATTACCCTGGACTAGCGGGAGAGGTGAACAATGAGCAGTTCTTC. Translation gives CASSYYPGLAGEVNNEQFF.